Detailed here is one T cell receptor beta chain. A much larger clone differs by one base, so this may be a read error. This record comes from a study of T cells of healthy individuals. Germline values: CDR1 LNHDA, CDR2 SQIVND (reference sequence). CDR3 length: 15 amino acids. One entry per CDR3 protein results from TCRdb running MiXCR on the 5' RACE reads. There are around 80,000 distinct CDR3 sequences in the sample; 4% to 5.5% occur only once, and about 7.5% lies in the top ten. This TCR derives from a female donor in good health. V usage is TRBV19 and J usage is TRBJ2-1, with 10 bases fitting TRBD2. The CDR3 DNA reads TGTGCCAGTAGTCCAAGGACTAGCGGCTACAATGAGCGGTTCTTC. This codes for CASSPRTSGYNERFF.